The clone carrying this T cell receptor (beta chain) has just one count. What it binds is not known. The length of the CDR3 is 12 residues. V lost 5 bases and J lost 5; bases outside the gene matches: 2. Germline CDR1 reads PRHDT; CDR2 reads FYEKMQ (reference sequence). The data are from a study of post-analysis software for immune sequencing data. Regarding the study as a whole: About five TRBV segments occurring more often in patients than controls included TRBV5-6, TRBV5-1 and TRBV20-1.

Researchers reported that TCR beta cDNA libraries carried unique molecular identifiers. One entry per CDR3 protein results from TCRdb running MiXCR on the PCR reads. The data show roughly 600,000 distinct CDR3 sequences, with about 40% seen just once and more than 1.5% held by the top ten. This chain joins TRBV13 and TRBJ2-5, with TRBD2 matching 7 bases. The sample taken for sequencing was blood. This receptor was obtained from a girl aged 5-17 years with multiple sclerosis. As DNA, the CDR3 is TGTGCCAGCAGCGAGCGGGATGAGACCCAGTACTTC. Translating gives CASSERDETQYF.